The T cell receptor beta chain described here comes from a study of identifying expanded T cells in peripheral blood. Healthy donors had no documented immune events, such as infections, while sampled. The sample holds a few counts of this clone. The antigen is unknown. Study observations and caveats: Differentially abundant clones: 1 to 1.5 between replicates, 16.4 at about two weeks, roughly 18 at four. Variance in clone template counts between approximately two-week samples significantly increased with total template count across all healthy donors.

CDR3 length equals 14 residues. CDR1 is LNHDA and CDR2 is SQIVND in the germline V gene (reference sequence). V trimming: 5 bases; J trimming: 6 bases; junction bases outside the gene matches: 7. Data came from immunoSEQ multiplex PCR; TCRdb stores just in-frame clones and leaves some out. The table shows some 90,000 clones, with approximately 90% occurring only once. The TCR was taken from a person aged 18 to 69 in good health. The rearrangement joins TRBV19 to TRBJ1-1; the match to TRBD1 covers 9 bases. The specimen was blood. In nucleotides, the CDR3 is TGTGCCAGTAGTCCCGGACAGGGGCAGTCTGAAGCTTTCTTT. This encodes CASSPGQGQSEAFF. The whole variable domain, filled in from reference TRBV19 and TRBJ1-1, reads DGGITQSPKYLFRKEGQNVTLSCEQNLNHDAMYWYRQDPGQGLRLIYYSQIVNDFQKGDIAEGYSVSREKKESFPLTVTSAQKNPTAFYLCASSPGQGQSEAFFGQGTRLTVV.